These T cell receptor beta chains were read from a single sample in a study of blood T cell repertoires in COVID-19. Using immunoSEQ multiplex PCR, the repertoire was profiled, and TCRdb retains in-frame clones only, with some absent. The repertoire includes around 78,000 clones, roughly 88% of them detected once, and 40% to 55% sits in the top ten. Source material: peripheral blood. The receptors here all came from a human donor in a cohort sampled during active COVID-19. CDR3s include the opening cysteine and the closing phenylalanine or tryptophan. Fields, in order: V gene, J gene, clone size, D gene, CDR3 protein, CDR3 DNA. D genes are given only for firm matches. The listing skips clone size in some rows; elsewhere it reads once, few, many or a size class.

>TRBV18|TRBJ2-1|once|TRBD2
CASSPPLAGGSGEQFF
TGTGCCAGCTCACCACCCCTAGCGGGAGGTTCGGGTGAGCAGTTCTTC
>TRBV5-4|TRBJ1-2|NA|TRBD1
CASSPEGTGGRSYGYTF
TGTGCCAGCAGCCCGGAGGGGACAGGGGGCCGGAGCTATGGCTACACCTTC
>TRBV2|TRBJ2-3|NA|TRBD1
CASTKLGTGGSDTQYF
TGTGCCAGCACCAAACTAGGGACAGGGGGGTCAGATACGCAGTATTTT
>TRBV18|TRBJ1-2|NA|NA
CASSPYVGDNYGYTF
TGTGCCAGCTCACCCTACGTAGGGGATAACTATGGCTACACCTTC
>TRBV2|TRBJ1-4|NA|NA
CASRARWTNEKLFF
TGTGCCAGCAGAGCTCGGTGGACTAATGAAAAACTGTTTTTT
>TRBV18|TRBJ2-5|NA|NA
CASSPPTGQETQYF
TGTGCCAGCTCACCTCCGACAGGACAAGAGACCCAGTACTTC
>TRBV9|TRBJ2-1|NA|TRBD2
CASSAASGSYNEQFF
TGTGCCAGCAGCGCGGCTAGCGGTTCCTACAATGAGCAGTTCTTC
>TRBV6-2/TRBV6-3|TRBJ2-3|NA|TRBD1
CASRPSGTGATDTQYF
TGTGCCAGCAGACCTTCCGGGACAGGGGCCACAGATACGCAGTATTTT
>TRBV2|TRBJ2-1|NA|NA
CASSVGDNEQFF
TGTGCCAGCAGTGTCGGTGACAATGAGCAGTTCTTC
>TRBV30|TRBJ2-5|NA|TRBD2
CAWSVTSEETQYF
TGTGCCTGGAGTGTAACTAGCGAGGAGACCCAGTACTTC
>TRBV5-5|TRBJ2-3|few|NA
CASRALRKAADTQYF
TGTGCCAGTAGGGCACTAAGAAAAGCGGCAGATACGCAGTATTTT
>TRBV18|TRBJ2-1|NA|TRBD1
CASSPTGGPYNEQFF
TGTGCCAGCTCACCGACAGGGGGGCCGTACAATGAGCAGTTCTTC
>TRBV2|TRBJ2-2|few|NA
CASEAGGLGRNTGELFF
TGTGCCAGCGAGGCTGGGGGCTTGGGTCGGAACACCGGGGAGCTGTTTTTT
>TRBV6-2/TRBV6-3|TRBJ2-1|NA|NA
CASSQGLGGEQFF
TGTGCCAGCAGTCAGGGGCTAGGAGGTGAGCAGTTCTTC
>TRBV5-8|TRBJ2-1|NA|TRBD2
CASVRTSDHDEQFF
TGTGCCAGTGTACGGACTAGCGATCACGATGAGCAGTTCTTC
>TRBV10-3|TRBJ2-5|NA|NA
CAISESQGQETQYF
TGTGCCATCAGTGAGTCGCAGGGGCAAGAGACCCAGTACTTC
>TRBV9|TRBJ2-1|NA|TRBD2
CASSVGLAGGKYNEQFF
TGTGCCAGCAGCGTAGGCCTAGCGGGGGGAAAATACAATGAGCAGTTCTTC
>TRBV11-3|TRBJ2-7|once|NA
CASSPGPGQMQYF
TGTGCCAGCAGTCCCGGCCCCGGACAGATGCAGTACTTC
>TRBV28|TRBJ2-1|NA|NA
CASRWASQGEQFF
TGTGCCAGCCGCTGGGCTAGTCAGGGGGAGCAGTTCTTC
>TRBV19|TRBJ2-1|few|TRBD2
CASSIGTGLAGGYSYNEQFF
TGTGCCAGTAGTATAGGGACGGGACTAGCGGGGGGTTACTCCTACAATGAGCAGTTCTTC
>TRBV6-1|TRBJ2-3|NA|NA
CASSEQGHTDTQYF
TGTGCCAGCAGTGAACAGGGGCACACAGATACGCAGTATTTT
>TRBV25-1|TRBJ1-4|NA|NA
CAIQERIRIEKLFF
TGTGCCATCCAAGAGCGGATTAGAATAGAAAAACTGTTTTTT
>TRBV19|TRBJ1-1|NA|NA
CASRRFNTEAFF
TGTGCCAGTAGGAGGTTCAACACTGAAGCTTTCTTT
>TRBV30|TRBJ1-3|NA|NA
CAWSPGEVSGNTIYF
TGTGCCTGGAGTCCCGGGGAGGTCTCTGGAAACACCATATATTTT
>TRBV7-7|TRBJ2-7|once|NA
CASSFRAGLYEQYF
TGTGCTAGCAGCTTTAGGGCAGGGTTATACGAGCAGTACTTC
>TRBV7-8|TRBJ2-7|NA|NA
CASSPGKPPHEQYF
TGTGCCAGCAGCCCGGGTAAGCCACCCCACGAGCAGTACTTC
>TRBV12-3/TRBV12-4|TRBJ1-2|NA|NA
CASSLGQNYGYTF
TGTGCCAGCAGTTTAGGGCAGAACTATGGCTACACCTTC
>TRBV6-5|TRBJ2-3|NA|NA
CASTSAVGDTQYF
TGTGCCAGCACATCGGCGGTAGGAGATACGCAGTATTTT
>TRBV28|TRBJ2-5|NA|NA
CASKSGGLGFQETQYF
TGTGCCAGCAAATCAGGGGGGTTAGGGTTCCAAGAGACCCAGTACTTC
>TRBV5-6|TRBJ1-6|NA|NA
CASSFQGYNSPLHF
TGTGCCAGCAGCTTTCAGGGCTATAATTCACCCCTCCACTTT
>TRBV10-3|TRBJ2-2|NA|NA
CAISEGQANTGELFF
TGTGCCATCAGTGAGGGGCAGGCGAACACCGGGGAGCTGTTTTTT